Only a few counts were recorded for the clone carrying this TCR beta chain. Its antigen is not known. V gave up 0 bases and J gave up 0 bases, with 10 bases separating them. Germline-derived CDR1 and CDR2 are DFQATT and SNEGSKA (reference sequence). CDR3 length equals 15 residues. Through a sample-barcoded 5' primer and a J-beta primer mix, a second PCR was run for roughly 7 to 12 cycles. No fewer than 2.5 million CDR3-containing paired-end reads came from each sample. TCRdb re-analysed the 5' RACE reads in MiXCR, keeping a single row per CDR3 protein. The sample consists of over a million distinct CDR3 sequences, approximately 43% of them appearing once. The sample is drawn from a study of blood T cells in healthy people across ages. The overall study: Capture via template switching afforded approximately one barcoded beta molecule per two T cells. Study-level points and caveats: CMV status of donors was unknown, possibly confounding expanded clonotype changes. It was held that the diversity estimates obtained from one million T cells were underestimates.

The chain couples TRBV20-1 to TRBJ2-3; D is tentatively TRBD1 or TRBD2 (6 bases each). The sample taken for sequencing was blood. This TCR derives from a young woman in good health. The CDR3 is CSAREGAGSTDTQYF. In DNA form, the CDR3 reads TGCAGTGCTAGAGAGGGGGCGGGGAGCACAGATACGCAGTATTTT.